The source of this T cell receptor (beta chain) is a study of shared clonotypes between healthy human individuals. Germline lookup yields CDR1 LGHNA and CDR2 YSLEER. There are 15 residues in the CDR3. V lost 0 bases, J lost 5 bases, and 13 bases lay in between. Healthy HIV-negative adults without recent acute infections or vaccinations served as donors. Sequencing was performed with immunoSEQ multiplex PCR; in TCRdb, only in-frame clones are kept and a portion is missing. The sample holds hundreds of thousands of clones; around 78% are singletons and the top ten take 12%. The J gene is TRBJ1-1, the V gene TRBV4-3; a weak D match, TRBD1 (5 bases). This TCR was sampled from a middle-aged woman in good health. Some clones in this sample may be carry-over from other donors' samples. Material: PBMCs. The CDR3 nucleotides read TGCGCCAGCAGCCAAGACGTCAGGGAAGGAACTGAAGCTTTCTTT. It is translated as CASSQDVREGTEAFF.